Listed here are 17 T cell receptor beta chains from one sample, sequenced in a study of blood T cell repertoires in COVID-19. Sequencing used immunoSEQ multiplex PCR; TCRdb keeps in-frame clones, though not all of them. There are 100,000 to 150,000 clones in the sample; about four fifths occur only once, and about 9.9% lies in the top ten. Sequences were obtained from peripheral blood. The receptors stem from a man aged 35 to 55 with active or convalescent COVID-19.

The V and J genes are TRBV12-3 or TRBV12-4 and TRBJ1-2; D uncertain. V lost 7 bases and J lost 5, with 14 bases in between. The CDR3 spans 13 residues. The CDR3 DNA is TGTGCCAGCAATATCCGAGGCGGATATGGCTACACCTTC. Protein: CASNIRGGYGYTF.

The table lists this clone with a few counts. The chain links TRBV19 to TRBJ2-7; TRBD1 matches 8 bases. V lost 6 bases, J lost 8 bases, and 6 bases stayed unmatched. Germline V lookup: CDR1 LNHDA, CDR2 SQIVND (reference sequence). The CDR3 spans 12 residues. CDR3 protein: CASSRQGAQQYF. As DNA, the CDR3 is TGTGCCAGTAGCCGGCAGGGGGCTCAGCAGTACTTC. The variable domain in full, completed from reference TRBV19 and TRBJ2-7, reads DGGITQSPKYLFRKEGQNVTLSCEQNLNHDAMYWYRQDPGQGLRLIYYSQIVNDFQKGDIAEGYSVSREKKESFPLTVTSAQKNPTAFYLCASSRQGAQQYFGPGTRLTVT.

The V and J genes are TRBV3-1 (or the pseudogene TRBV3-2) and TRBJ1-4; perhaps TRBD1 as D (5 bases). The CDR3 sequence is 11 residues long. Per germline, CDR1 LGHDT and CDR2 YNNKEL (reference sequence). V lost 5 bases and J lost 10, with 8 bases in between. Here the CDR3 reads CASSWGGKLFF. CDR3 nucleotides: TGTGCCAGCAGCTGGGGGGGAAAACTGTTTTTT.

The V gene is TRBV19, the J gene TRBJ1-6; D gene uncertain. The CDR3 totals 12 residues. The V end lost 3 bases, the J end lost 9 bases, and 6 bases lay between the germline ends. CDR1 is LNHDA and CDR2 is SQIVND in the germline V gene (reference sequence). CDR3 protein: CASSILGSPLHF. The CDR3, as DNA: TGTGCCAGTAGTATCCTAGGTTCACCCCTCCACTTT.

The rearrangement links TRBV9 to TRBJ2-2; perhaps TRBD2 as D (7 bases). The V gene's germline CDR1 is SGDLS and CDR2 YYNGEE. The CDR3 runs 16 residues. V lost 3 bases and J 3 bases, leaving 15 bases between the germline ends. CDR3 residues: CASSDWGGADTGELFF. Written as DNA, the CDR3 is TGTGCCAGCAGCGATTGGGGGGGCGCGGACACCGGGGAGCTGTTTTTT.

This clone has only a few counts. The chain combines TRBV6-5 with TRBJ2-5, with 8 positions matching TRBD2. This CDR3 contains 15 residues. After removal of 4 bases from V and 3 bases from J, the junction contained 7 bases not matched to a gene. The V gene's germline CDR1 is MNHEY and CDR2 SVGAGI. CDR3 residues: CASSSATSGKETQYF. The DNA of the CDR3 is TGTGCCAGCAGTTCCGCCACTAGCGGAAAAGAGACCCAGTACTTC.

J is TRBJ1-2 and V is TRBV18, with TRBD1 identical over 8 bases. CDR3 length equals 16 residues. Looked up from germline, CDR1 is KGHSH and CDR2 is LQKENI. J lost 9 bases, V lost 6 bases, and 18 bases had no gene match. DNA for the CDR3: TGTGCCAGCTCGCCGATTGAACAGGGGGGAACCGTAAGCTACACCTTC. Its protein product is CASSPIEQGGTVSYTF.

The genes are TRBV27 and TRBJ2-7; weak D call: TRBD1 (6 bases). V was cut by 6 bases and J by 3 bases, with 18 bases left in between. There are 15 residues in the CDR3. The germline CDR1 and CDR2 sequences are MNHEY and SMNVEV (reference sequence). CDR3 residues: CASSSRQVGIYEQYF. The CDR3 nucleotides read TGTGCCAGCAGCTCCAGACAGGTCGGGATCTACGAGCAGTACTTC.

The chain carries TRBV7-2 and TRBJ2-7, with TRBD1 matching over 9 bases. The CDR3 length is 14 residues. The germline CDR1 and CDR2 sequences are SGHTA and FQGNSA. V shed 1 base and J 3 bases; nucleotides not matched to a gene: 1. CDR3 region: CASSLDRGLYEQYF. CDR3 DNA: TGTGCCAGCAGCTTAGACAGGGGGCTCTACGAGCAGTACTTC.

This chain connects TRBV6-1 to TRBJ1-2; tentative D call: TRBD1 (6 bases). The CDR3 totals 13 residues. CDR1 is MNHNS, CDR2 SASEGT, per germline. Between the trimmed V and J ends, which lost 5 bases and 6 bases, there was a span of 13 bases. The CDR3 reads CASSSQGTNGYTF. CDR3 bases: TGTGCCAGCAGTTCCCAGGGGACTAATGGCTACACCTTC.

The table lists this clone with a count of one. This chain links TRBV18 with TRBJ1-5, with D possibly TRBD1 on 5 matching bases. The CDR3 covers 14 residues. With 2 bases removed from V and 3 bases from J, the gap between germline ends came to 8 bases. Germline lookup yields CDR1 KGHSH and CDR2 LQKENI. Written as DNA, the CDR3 is TGTGCCAGCTCACCAGCGGGGACCAATCAGCCCCAGCATTTT. As protein: CASSPAGTNQPQHF.

The V gene is TRBV27, the J gene TRBJ1-6; the D gene is possibly TRBD1 (6 bases). The CDR3 is made up of 15 amino acids. V lost 6 bases and J lost 7, with 16 bases in between. Germline V gene lookup returns CDR1 MNHEY and CDR2 SMNVEV (reference sequence). This CDR3 is CASREQGLGNSPLHF. As DNA, the CDR3 is TGTGCCAGCAGGGAACAGGGTTTGGGGAATTCACCCCTCCACTTT.

This chain connects TRBV6-1 to TRBJ1-5; 7 nucleotides line up with TRBD1. This CDR3 has 17 residues. Germline V gives CDR1 MNHNS, CDR2 SASEGT. J gave up 0 bases and V 2 bases, and 7 bases lay outside the gene matches. DNA for the CDR3: TGTGCCAGCAGTGAAAGGGGCAGGGGGAATAGCAATCAGCCCCAGCATTTT. Its protein is CASSERGRGNSNQPQHF.

This chain links TRBV20-1 with TRBJ2-5, with 14 positions matching TRBD2. The trim removed 3 bases at V and 4 bases at J, leaving 1 base unmatched. Germline V gives CDR1 DFQATT, CDR2 SNEGSKA (reference sequence). This CDR3 is 14 amino acids long. CDR3 region: CSASGTSGGETQYF. The CDR3 DNA sequence: TGCAGTGCTAGTGGGACTAGCGGGGGAGAGACCCAGTACTTC.

The gene calls are TRBV15 and TRBJ2-3; 7 bases align to TRBD1. The CDR3 is 13 amino acids. The V gene end was trimmed by 9 bases and the J gene end by 2 bases; junction bases not matched to a gene: 5. The germline CDR1 and CDR2 sequences are LNHNV and YYDKDF (reference sequence). The CDR3 DNA sequence: TGTGCCACAGTCGACAGGGACACAGATACGCAGTATTTT. Its translation: CATVDRDTDTQYF.

This clone came up a few times. This chain connects TRBV6-5 to TRBJ2-7; TRBD1 matches 12 bases. The CDR3 extends over 14 amino acids. Germline V gives CDR1 MNHEY, CDR2 SVGAGI. Trimming removed 7 bases from V and 5 bases from J; junction bases left unmatched: 6. CDR3 nucleotide sequence: TGTGCCAGCAACCGGGACAGGGGGCAGGACGAGCAGTACTTC. Translating gives CASNRDRGQDEQYF.

The gene calls are TRBV15 and TRBJ1-6; 7 bases line up with TRBD1. This CDR3 is built from 13 residues. With V trimmed by 9 bases and J by 8 bases, 7 bases remained unmatched. The V gene's germline CDR1 is LNHNV and CDR2 YYDKDF (reference sequence). CDR3 sequence (DNA): TGTGCCACGAGTGACAGGGTATATTCACCCCTCCACTTT. It specifies CATSDRVYSPLHF. Supplemented by reference TRBV15 and TRBJ1-6, the full variable domain reads DAMVIQNPRYQVTQFGKPVTLSCSQTLNHNVMYWYQQKSSQAPKLLFHYYDKDFNNEADTPDNFQSRRPNTSFCFLDIRSPGLGDTAMYLCATSDRVYSPLHFGNGTRLTVT.